These T cell receptor beta chains were read from a single sample in a study of blood T cell repertoires in COVID-19. Some clones are missing from TCRdb's copy, which holds only in-frame ones; the method was immunoSEQ multiplex PCR. In the table there are around 300,000 clones, 75% to 95% of which are singletons. Input material: PBMCs or T cells enriched from blood (not recorded which). The receptor source for this set is a woman in her twenties or thirties who had recovered from COVID-19. Each CDR3 is given with its conserved first and last residue. D genes are given only for firm matches. Clone size is stated in some rows and not others, as once, few, many or a class when expanded.

>TRBV13|NA|TRBJ2-1|NA
TGTGCCAGCAGCTTAGTCAGAAAGGAGCAGTTCTTC
CASSLVRKEQFF
>TRBV7-2|TRBD2|TRBJ2-7|once
TGTGCCAGCAGCTTAATCCCTAGCGGGACCGCCTACGAGCAGTACTTC
CASSLIPSGTAYEQYF
>TRBV6-4|NA|TRBJ1-5|NA
TGTGCCAGCAGTGATGGGCCGAGACAGCCCCAGCATTTT
CASSDGPRQPQHF
>TRBV19|TRBD1|TRBJ2-6|NA
TGTGCCAGTGGGACAGGGTCTGGGGCCAACGTCCTGACTTTC
CASGTGSGANVLTF
>TRBV19|TRBD1|TRBJ2-6|NA
TGTGCCAGTAGTATTCCGACAGGGGCTGGGGCCAACGTCCTGACTTTC
CASSIPTGAGANVLTF
>TRBV25-1|NA|TRBJ1-1|NA
TGTGCCAGCAGTGAATTTGGAGAGAACACTGAAGCTTTCTTT
CASSEFGENTEAFF
>TRBV15|NA|TRBJ2-5|NA
TGTGCCACCAGCCCGGACATCCAAGAGACCCAGTACTTC
CATSPDIQETQYF
>TRBV28|NA|TRBJ2-1|NA
TGTGCCAGCATCTCCAGGCCTCTAATGGGTGAGCAGTTCTTC
CASISRPLMGEQFF
>TRBV6-2/TRBV6-3|TRBD1|TRBJ2-7|NA
TGTGCCAGCAGCCCCCCTGTAGGACAGGGGGACTACGAGCAGTACTTC
CASSPPVGQGDYEQYF
>TRBV4-2|TRBD2|TRBJ2-1|NA
TGTGCCAGCAGCCGGGGACTAGCGGGAGGAAATGAGCAGTTCTTC
CASSRGLAGGNEQFF
>TRBV25-1|NA|TRBJ2-3|NA
TGTGCCAGCAGTGCGCGGGGATCGAACACAGATACGCAGTATTTT
CASSARGSNTDTQYF
>TRBV27|NA|TRBJ2-7|NA
TGTGCCAGCAGTTCCTATTCGCCCCTCGAGCAGTACTTC
CASSSYSPLEQYF
>TRBV11-2|TRBD1|TRBJ2-3|NA
TGTGCCAGCAGCCCGACAGGGGGCGCAGATACGCAGTATTTT
CASSPTGGADTQYF
>TRBV3-1/TRBV3-2|NA|TRBJ2-5|NA
TGTGCCAGCAGCCAAGGGCGGGAAGAGACCCAGTACTTC
CASSQGREETQYF
>TRBV24-1|NA|TRBJ2-1|NA
TGTGCCACCAGTGACGCGGGACCGGCCGATGAGCAGTTCTTC
CATSDAGPADEQFF
>TRBV11-2|TRBD1|TRBJ1-1|NA
TGTGCCAGCAGCTTTGACAGGGGGGAAGCTTTCTTT
CASSFDRGEAFF
>TRBV24-1|TRBD2|TRBJ2-5|NA
TGTGCCACCAGTGATCGTCCGGGACTAGCGGGACAAGAGACCCAGTACTTC
CATSDRPGLAGQETQYF
>TRBV7-9|NA|TRBJ2-5|NA
TGTGCCAGCAGCCCGGAACATTTATCAGGGGAGACCCAGTACTTC
CASSPEHLSGETQYF
>TRBV18|NA|TRBJ1-1|NA
TGTGCCAGCTCACCAACAGGGAACACTGAAGCTTTCTTT
CASSPTGNTEAFF
>TRBV6-5|TRBD1|TRBJ2-1|NA
TGTGCCAGCAGTTACGGGACAGGGGGCATTGACAATGAGCAGTTCTTC
CASSYGTGGIDNEQFF
>TRBV19|TRBD1|TRBJ1-2|NA
TGTGCCAGTAGTGCGGGGACAGGGGATAACTATGGCTACACCTTC
CASSAGTGDNYGYTF
>TRBV4-3|TRBD2|TRBJ2-1|NA
TGCGCCAGCAGCCAAGAGAAGACTAGCGGGTACAATGAGCAGTTCTTC
CASSQEKTSGYNEQFF
>TRBV28|TRBD2|TRBJ2-7|once
TGTGCCAGCAGTTTGCCGACTAGCCCGGACTACGAGCAGTACTTC
CASSLPTSPDYEQYF
>TRBV7-2|TRBD1|TRBJ2-3|NA
TGTGCCAGCAGCTTAGTGGGTTCGCAGGGGGTTGCAGATACGCAGTATTTT
CASSLVGSQGVADTQYF
>TRBV27|NA|TRBJ2-7|many
TGTGCCAGCAGTTCAGGGGCCCACTACGAGCAGTACTTC
CASSSGAHYEQYF
>TRBV28|NA|TRBJ1-2|NA
TGTGCCAGCAGTTTCCCTGACTATGGCTACACCTTC
CASSFPDYGYTF
>TRBV30|TRBD2|TRBJ2-4|NA
TGTGCCTGGAGTGATTTAGCGGGAGGTCCCGCCATTCAGTACTTC
CAWSDLAGGPAIQYF
>TRBV5-1|NA|TRBJ1-4|NA
TGCGCCAGCAGCTTGGTGGGGGCTCTCAATGAAAAACTGTTTTTT
CASSLVGALNEKLFF
>TRBV7-9|NA|TRBJ1-1|NA
TGTGCCAGCAGCTTAGGCTATGGACAGAACACTGAAGCTTTCTTT
CASSLGYGQNTEAFF
>TRBV5-5|TRBD1|TRBJ1-5|NA
TGTGCCAGCAGCCCGGGACAGGGAGGTCAGCCCCAGCATTTT
CASSPGQGGQPQHF
>TRBV11-1|NA|TRBJ2-5|NA
TGTGCCAGCAGCTCAACCAAGGCCCGGCAGGGAGGGACCCAGTACTTC
CASSSTKARQGGTQYF
>TRBV4-3|TRBD1|TRBJ2-3|NA
TGCGCCAGCAGCCAAGATTTTTGGCAGGGGGCCGAAGTAAGGACAGATACGCAGTATTTT
CASSQDFWQGAEVRTDTQYF
>TRBV18|NA|TRBJ1-2|NA
TGTGCCAGCTCGGAGAGTTTGAACTATGGCTACACCTTC
CASSESLNYGYTF
>TRBV25-1|TRBD2|TRBJ2-1|NA
TGTGCCAGCAGTGAACCGGGACTAGCGGAACACAATGAGCAGTTCTTC
CASSEPGLAEHNEQFF
>TRBV5-4|TRBD2|TRBJ2-1|NA
TGTGCCAGCAGTAGTAGCGGGAGGCTTGAGCAGTTCTTC
CASSSSGRLEQFF
>TRBV28|NA|TRBJ1-5|NA
TGTGCCAGCAGTTTGGAGAGGGGGAGCAACCTCAATCAGCCCCAGCATTTT
CASSLERGSNLNQPQHF
>TRBV5-1|TRBD2|TRBJ2-1|NA
TGCGCCAGCAGCTTGGAAAGGAGCGGGAGTTACAATGAGCAGTTCTTC
CASSLERSGSYNEQFF
>TRBV28|TRBD2|TRBJ2-1|NA
TGTGCCAGCAGCAGGACTAGCGCCAAGTTAGGTGAGCAGTTCTTC
CASSRTSAKLGEQFF
>TRBV29-1|NA|TRBJ2-5|NA
TGCAGCGTTGCCACTGGTACGACCCAGTACTTC
CSVATGTTQYF
>TRBV28|NA|TRBJ2-2|NA
TGTGCCAGCAGTTCCTTTCTCCGTACCGGGGAGCTGTTTTTT
CASSSFLRTGELFF
>TRBV28|NA|TRBJ1-5|once
TGTGCCAGCAGTCGCGGGCCCAACAATCAGCCCCAGCATTTT
CASSRGPNNQPQHF
>TRBV2|NA|TRBJ1-3|NA
TGTGCCAGCAGGAACGAGGGTTTCACTGGAAACACCATATATTTT
CASRNEGFTGNTIYF
>TRBV6-2/TRBV6-3|NA|TRBJ1-5|NA
TGTGCCAGCACCCCGTCCGGGGGTGGCAGCAATCAGCCCCAGCATTTT
CASTPSGGGSNQPQHF
>TRBV19|TRBD1|TRBJ2-7|NA
TGTGCCAGTAGTGACAGACAGGGGGTGGCCTACGAGCAGTACTTC
CASSDRQGVAYEQYF
>TRBV7-2|TRBD2|TRBJ2-2|NA
TGTGCCAGCAGCTTAGGGCAGCGGACTAGCGGGGGGGAGCTGTTTTTT
CASSLGQRTSGGELFF
>TRBV2|TRBD1|TRBJ2-7|NA
TGTGCCAGCAGTCCTGGTCGGGACAGGGGGCGTTGGGAGCAGTACTTC
CASSPGRDRGRWEQYF
>TRBV5-6|TRBD2|TRBJ2-1|NA
TGTGCCAGCAGCTCTGGGGCGGGAGGAACCAATGAGCAGTTCTTC
CASSSGAGGTNEQFF
>TRBV7-9|TRBD2|TRBJ2-1|NA
TGTGCCAGCAGCTCGCGACGAGGACTAGCGGGAGGGATGAGCAATGAGCAGTTCTTC
CASSSRRGLAGGMSNEQFF
>TRBV12-3/TRBV12-4|NA|TRBJ2-5|NA
TGTGCCAGCAGTTTTCGAGTTCAAGAGACCCAGTACTTC
CASSFRVQETQYF